The rows below give T cell receptor beta chains drawn from one sample of a study of blood T cell repertoires in COVID-19. Sequenced by immunoSEQ multiplex PCR; TCRdb stores in-frame clones only, minus some. The data contain tens of thousands of clones, approximately 85% of them singletons. The sample was peripheral blood. These receptors came from a man older than 75 with acute or convalescent COVID-19. Both conserved end residues are part of each CDR3. The D gene is left open where the match is weak. Size values are once, few and many counts, or a class for expanded clones, and some rows have none.

-	TRBV7-9	-	TRBJ2-7	CASSHGMNYEQYF	TGTGCCAGCAGCCACGGGATGAACTACGAGCAGTACTTC
-	TRBV6-5	-	TRBJ1-5	CASSRGSNQPQHF	TGTGCCAGCAGTAGGGGTAGCAATCAGCCCCAGCATTTT
once	TRBV14	TRBD1	TRBJ2-7	CASSQVREKTGLIGQYF	TGTGCCAGCAGCCAAGTAAGAGAGAAGACAGGGCTAATTGGGCAGTACTTC
few	TRBV28	TRBD1	TRBJ1-2	CASTDTTEGARGYTF	TGTGCCAGCACGGATACGACGGAGGGGGCGCGCGGCTACACCTTC
-	TRBV5-6	TRBD1	TRBJ2-7	CASSNQRTGSMPYEQYF	TGTGCCAGCAGCAATCAGAGGACAGGGTCAATGCCCTACGAGCAGTACTTC
few	TRBV5-1	-	TRBJ2-7	CASSLLTSGPHEQYF	TGCGCCAGCAGCTTGCTGACCTCAGGCCCCCACGAGCAGTACTTC
-	TRBV6-2/TRBV6-3	-	TRBJ2-7	CASSYRGYEQYF	TGTGCCAGCAGTTACAGAGGCTACGAGCAGTACTTC
-	TRBV27	-	TRBJ2-3	CASSFTSSSSTDTQYF	TGTGCCAGCAGTTTTACGAGTTCTTCTAGCACAGATACGCAGTATTTT
-	TRBV7-8	TRBD2	TRBJ2-1	CASSLWLAGGLYNEQFF	TGTGCCAGCAGCTTGTGGCTAGCGGGAGGGCTATACAATGAGCAGTTCTTC
-	TRBV30	TRBD2	TRBJ2-7	CAWKPRLASYEQYF	TGTGCCTGGAAGCCGAGACTAGCCTCCTACGAGCAGTACTTC
-	TRBV20-1	TRBD2	TRBJ2-1	CSASASGRAASYNEQFF	TGCAGTGCTAGTGCAAGCGGGAGGGCCGCATCCTACAATGAGCAGTTCTTC
-	TRBV18	-	TRBJ1-4	CASSPQGNEKLFF	TGTGCCAGCTCACCTCAGGGGAATGAAAAACTGTTTTTT
-	TRBV3-1/TRBV3-2	-	TRBJ1-1	CASTRGGRAFF	TGTGCCAGCACACGGGGTGGGCGGGCTTTCTTT
-	TRBV18	TRBD2	TRBJ2-1	CASSGLLAGYYEQFF	TGTGCCAGCTCCGGGCTACTAGCGGGATACTATGAGCAGTTCTTC
-	TRBV29-1	TRBD1	TRBJ2-1	CSVADRAQREQFF	TGCAGCGTTGCGGACAGGGCTCAGCGGGAGCAGTTCTTC
-	TRBV5-1	TRBD1	TRBJ1-2	CASSAGQGGYGYTF	TGCGCCAGCAGCGCAGGACAGGGAGGATATGGCTACACCTTC
-	TRBV19	TRBD1	TRBJ2-5	CASTPPGTEETQYF	TGTGCCAGTACCCCACCGGGGACAGAAGAGACCCAGTACTTC
-	TRBV7-2	-	TRBJ2-3	CASSLGGGASTDTQYF	TGTGCCAGCAGTTTAGGTGGAGGGGCCAGCACAGATACGCAGTATTTT
-	TRBV28	TRBD1	TRBJ1-1	CASSLWGTGFMNTEAFF	TGTGCCAGCAGTTTATGGGGGACAGGGTTCATGAACACTGAAGCTTTCTTT